These T cell receptor beta chains were read from a single sample in a study of T-cell reconstitution after alpha-beta-depleted transplantation in children. TCRdb redid the calling of the PCR reads with MiXCR, one entry per CDR3 protein. The sample includes under 850,000 distinct CDR3 sequences, around 14% of them seen just once. This material consisted of PBMCs, taken before TCRalphabeta/CD19-depleted stem cell transplant. The receptors were gathered from a girl aged 2 to 10 with congenital amegakaryocytic thrombocytopenia, due to receive a stem cell transplant. Both conserved end residues are part of each CDR3. The order of the fields is V gene, D gene, clone size, J gene, CDR3 DNA, CDR3 protein. The D gene is left open where the match is weak. Part of the rows lack a size; the others show once, few, many or a class for expanded clones.

v_gene: TRBV5-6
d_gene: TRBD2
abundance: few
j_gene: TRBJ2-1
CDR3nt: TGTGCCAGCAGCTTTGGGCTAGCGGGTCAACCCTCCTACAATGAGCAGTTCTTC
CDR3aa: CASSFGLAGQPSYNEQFF

v_gene: TRBV7-6
d_gene: .
abundance: few
j_gene: TRBJ2-2
CDR3nt: TGTGCCAGCAGCCCCCCGGTAGAAGGACGGGCGACCACCGGGGAGCTGTTTTTT
CDR3aa: CASSPPVEGRATTGELFF

v_gene: TRBV20-1
d_gene: .
abundance: few
j_gene: TRBJ1-2
CDR3nt: TGCAGTGCTGAGGGCTATGGCTACACCTTC
CDR3aa: CSAEGYGYTF

v_gene: TRBV11-2
d_gene: .
abundance: many
j_gene: TRBJ2-3
CDR3nt: TGTGCCAGCAGCGACGACCCGACTTACACAGATACGCAGTATTTT
CDR3aa: CASSDDPTYTDTQYF

v_gene: TRBV3-1
d_gene: .
abundance: .
j_gene: TRBJ2-1
CDR3nt: TGTGCCAGCAGCGCCCAGCAGGGACGGCAGTTCTTC
CDR3aa: CASSAQQGRQFF

v_gene: TRBV20-1
d_gene: .
abundance: few
j_gene: TRBJ2-1
CDR3nt: TGCAGTGCTAGAGTCGGCCGAAAGGCCGGGGATGAGCAGTTCTTC
CDR3aa: CSARVGRKAGDEQFF

v_gene: TRBV12-3/TRBV12-4
d_gene: TRBD2
abundance: few
j_gene: TRBJ2-7
CDR3nt: TGTGCCACCCAACCCCCTCGACTAGCGGGTGGCTACGAGCAGTACTTC
CDR3aa: CATQPPRLAGGYEQYF

v_gene: TRBV28
d_gene: .
abundance: .
j_gene: TRBJ2-7
CDR3nt: TGTGCCAGCAGTTTGCTCGGGTGGAGCTCCTACGAGCAGTACTTC
CDR3aa: CASSLLGWSSYEQYF

v_gene: TRBV7-2
d_gene: .
abundance: .
j_gene: TRBJ2-2
CDR3nt: TGTGCCAGCAGCGTCTTCTCTCCCACCGGGGAGCTGTTTTTT
CDR3aa: CASSVFSPTGELFF

v_gene: TRBV7-6
d_gene: .
abundance: few
j_gene: TRBJ1-3
CDR3nt: TGTGCCAGCAGCTTAGCGAGAGGACCGAGCTCTGGAAACACCATATATTTT
CDR3aa: CASSLARGPSSGNTIYF

v_gene: TRBV12-3/TRBV12-4
d_gene: .
abundance: few
j_gene: TRBJ2-2
CDR3nt: TGTGCCAGCAGCCCCATCGAAGCCACCGGGGAGCTGTTTTTT
CDR3aa: CASSPIEATGELFF

v_gene: TRBV6-2/TRBV6-3
d_gene: .
abundance: few
j_gene: TRBJ1-2
CDR3nt: TGTGCCAGCAGTTATCAGGGATCAGCTAAAAGGGGCTATGGCTACACCTTC
CDR3aa: CASSYQGSAKRGYGYTF

v_gene: TRBV20-1
d_gene: TRBD2
abundance: .
j_gene: TRBJ2-3
CDR3nt: TGCAGTGCTAATGAGGCTAGCGGGAGTGCAGATACGCAGTATTTT
CDR3aa: CSANEASGSADTQYF

v_gene: TRBV12-3/TRBV12-4
d_gene: .
abundance: many
j_gene: TRBJ2-3
CDR3nt: TGTGCCAGCAGGCCGACTAGAAACACAGATACGCAGTATTTT
CDR3aa: CASRPTRNTDTQYF

v_gene: TRBV6-5
d_gene: .
abundance: many
j_gene: TRBJ1-2
CDR3nt: TGTGCCAGCAGTTACCGAGACTACACCTTC
CDR3aa: CASSYRDYTF

v_gene: TRBV5-1
d_gene: .
abundance: many
j_gene: TRBJ1-1
CDR3nt: TGCGCCAGCAGCTTGGCTAGGGTGAGCACTGAAGCTTTCTTT
CDR3aa: CASSLARVSTEAFF

v_gene: TRBV5-6
d_gene: .
abundance: many
j_gene: TRBJ2-1
CDR3nt: TGTGCCAGCAGCGTCCCCGATAGGGCTTACAATGAGCAGTTCTTC
CDR3aa: CASSVPDRAYNEQFF

v_gene: TRBV12-3/TRBV12-4
d_gene: .
abundance: many
j_gene: TRBJ1-1
CDR3nt: TGTGCCAGCAGTCCCGGGGGGTATGAAGCTTTCTTT
CDR3aa: CASSPGGYEAFF

v_gene: TRBV20-1
d_gene: .
abundance: many
j_gene: TRBJ2-5
CDR3nt: TGCAGTGCTAGGCTGACAGGGAGGTTTGGAGAGACCCAGTACTTC
CDR3aa: CSARLTGRFGETQYF

v_gene: TRBV12-5
d_gene: .
abundance: .
j_gene: TRBJ2-5
CDR3nt: TGTGCTAGTGGTTTGGTTTCGGCCAGCGGAGGCCAAGAGACCCAGTACTTC
CDR3aa: CASGLVSASGGQETQYF

v_gene: TRBV15
d_gene: TRBD1
abundance: many
j_gene: TRBJ2-3
CDR3nt: TGTGCCACCAACCCCGGGACAGGGAGTGCAGATACGCAGTATTTT
CDR3aa: CATNPGTGSADTQYF

v_gene: TRBV20-1
d_gene: TRBD2
abundance: many
j_gene: TRBJ2-3
CDR3nt: TGCAGTGCGGAGGGGGTAGCGGGAGGGCCTAGCACAGATACGCAGTATTTT
CDR3aa: CSAEGVAGGPSTDTQYF